Reported below is one T cell receptor beta chain. The antigen remains undetermined. Only in-frame clones appear in the TCRdb table, and some are missing; sequencing was by immunoSEQ multiplex PCR. Of about 78,000 clones detected, roughly 85% appear once; the ten largest clones hold 2.5% to 3%. This sample stems from a study of T cell responses to AZD1222 COVID-19 vaccine. Unmatched junction bases numbered 7, after V lost 4 bases and J lost 11 bases. CDR1 SGHDT and CDR2 YYEEEE come from the germline V gene. This CDR3 is 12 amino acids long. Study-wide results and caveats: It was only after the peak T cell response that any repertoires were sampled. Clonal diversity may have been underestimated in mostly white British donors. Reportedly, nearly half of unique spike TCRs recognized epitopes outside B.1.351/B.1.1.7 mutations. Only six individuals given AZD1222 were seropositive at baseline.

The material was peripheral blood, obtained on day 0 of AZD1222 vaccination. This receptor was taken from an adult in good health. The chain employs TRBV5-6 and TRBJ1-1; 8 nucleotides line up with TRBD1. CDR3 residues: CASSPQGAGAFF. In DNA form, the CDR3 reads TGTGCCAGCAGCCCGCAGGGGGCGGGGGCTTTCTTT. The full variable domain, in which reference TRBV5-6 and TRBJ1-1 provide the parts outside the CDR3, is DAGVTQSPTHLIKTRGQQVTLRCSPKSGHDTVSWYQQALGQGPQFIFQYYEEEERQRGNFPDRFSGHQFPNYSSELNVNALLLGDSALYLCASSPQGAGAFFGQGTRLTVV.